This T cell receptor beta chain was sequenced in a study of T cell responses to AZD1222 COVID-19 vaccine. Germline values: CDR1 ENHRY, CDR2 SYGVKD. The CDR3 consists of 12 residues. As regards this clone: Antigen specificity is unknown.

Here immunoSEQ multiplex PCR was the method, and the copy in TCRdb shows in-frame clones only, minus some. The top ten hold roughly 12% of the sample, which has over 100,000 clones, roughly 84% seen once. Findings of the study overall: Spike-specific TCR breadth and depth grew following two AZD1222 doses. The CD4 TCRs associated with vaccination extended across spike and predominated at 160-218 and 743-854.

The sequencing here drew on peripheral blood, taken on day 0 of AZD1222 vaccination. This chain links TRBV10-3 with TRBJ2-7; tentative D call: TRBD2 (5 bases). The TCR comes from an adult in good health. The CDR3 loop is CGTGKDSYEQYF. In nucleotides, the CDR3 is TGTGGAACGGGAAAGGACTCCTACGAGCAGTACTTC.